This TCR beta chain was observed in a study of human T cells and chemical hapten exposure. TCRdb analysed the RACE reads with MiXCR anew, one entry per CDR3 protein. The table includes about 80,000 distinct CDR3 sequences, less than 15% detected once. Per germline, CDR1 DFQATT and CDR2 SNEGSKA (reference sequence). V lost 2 bases and J lost 9, with 11 bases in between. This CDR3 has 13 residues. Time point here: pre-sensitization, week 0. Treatment of the sample: therapeutic diphenylcyclopropenone sensitization with weekly scalp DPC. Findings and caveats of the study: Sensitizing to DPC left TCRs with a frequency above 1 in 1000 unaltered.

At least ten counts were recorded for this clonotype. Its specificity is not known. This TCR was sampled from a woman in her forties or fifties with alopecia areata. Some clones in this sample may be carry-over from other donors' samples. The starting material was whole blood, obtained in connection with sensitization to the hapten diphenylcyclopropenone (DPC). The J gene is TRBJ1-6, the V gene TRBV20-1; D is unclear. CDR3 residues: CSARSVGGSPLHF. In nucleotides, the CDR3 is TGCAGTGCTAGATCCGTCGGCGGTTCACCCCTCCACTTT.